The 32 T cell receptor beta chains listed next were all sequenced from one sample in a study of memory CD4+ T cells and cytomegalovirus serostatus. Single viable CD3+CD4+CD8-CD45RO+ cells were sorted as the memory CD4+ T cells. The table came from immunoSEQ multiplex PCR; TCRdb's copy has only in-frame clones and leaves some out. The table shows fewer than 40,000 clones, with 60% to 85% occurring only once. Material: memory CD4+ T cells from blood. These receptors were collected from an adult in good health and CMV-seronegative.

V and J are TRBV6-1 and TRBJ1-6, with D possibly matching TRBD1 (5 bases). CDR1 and CDR2 from the germline V gene are MNHNS and SASEGT. Trimming removed 8 bases from V and 5 bases from J, with 7 bases in between. This CDR3 contains 12 residues. In DNA form, the CDR3 reads TGTGCCAGCGGGGGGGATAATTCACCCCTCCACTTT. Translating it yields CASGGDNSPLHF.

CDR3 residues: CAIGRTGESNQPQHF. The CDR3 DNA follows: TGTGCCATCGGCCGGACAGGGGAAAGCAATCAGCCCCAGCATTTT. This sequence joins TRBV10-3 and TRBJ1-5; 9 bases are a match to TRBD1. The CDR3 sequence is 15 residues long. Germline CDR1 and CDR2: ENHRY and SYGVKD. Trimming took 8 bases from V and 1 from J; bases not matched to a gene: 6.

The V gene is TRBV6-1, the J gene TRBJ1-5, with 8 bases matching TRBD1. Germline V gene lookup returns CDR1 MNHNS and CDR2 SASEGT. V was pared by 4 bases and J by 5 bases, with 7 bases of the junction left unmatched. The CDR3 contains 15 residues. DNA for the CDR3: TGTGCCAGCAGTGCCTCCGGACAGGGCTATCAGCCCCAGCATTTT. Protein sequence: CASSASGQGYQPQHF.

The gene calls are TRBV29-1 and TRBJ1-3, with a possible D match to TRBD1 (6 bases). CDR3 length equals 16 residues. Germline V gives CDR1 SQVTM, CDR2 ANQGSEA. V lost 5 bases, J lost 2 bases, and 19 bases lay in between. The DNA of the CDR3 is TGCAGCGTTATAACACAGGGATTTACTACTGGAAACACCATATATTTT. The encoded protein is CSVITQGFTTGNTIYF.

J is TRBJ2-5 and V is TRBV7-7; weak D call: TRBD1 (7 bases). V was shortened by 5 bases and J by 2 bases, with 12 bases between the two germline ends. The CDR3 totals 14 residues. From germline, CDR1 is SSHAT and CDR2 FNYEAQ (reference sequence). The CDR3 is CASSTGAGQETQYF. The DNA for the CDR3 is TGTGCCAGCAGCACAGGGGCGGGGCAAGAGACCCAGTACTTC.

The gene calls are TRBV5-4 and TRBJ2-6; perhaps TRBD2 as D (5 bases). Germline lookup yields CDR1 SGHNT and CDR2 YYREEE (reference sequence). This CDR3 comprises 16 residues. Deletions cut 1 base from V and 13 bases from J, with 21 bases between. The CDR3 DNA is TGTGCCAGCAGCTTGAGGAGCCCGGGATCCAACTTAGTCCTGACTTTC. Protein sequence: CASSLRSPGSNLVLTF. Supplemented by reference TRBV5-4 and TRBJ2-6, the full variable domain reads ETGVTQSPTHLIKTRGQQVTLRCSSQSGHNTVSWYQQALGQGPQFIFQYYREEENGRGNFPPRFSGLQFPNYSSELNVNALELDDSALYLCASSLRSPGSNLVLTFGAGSRLTVL.

The CDR3 nucleotides are TGTGCCAGCAGTTACCCTCCGGGTGTGTTACAGTTCTTC. Its protein product is CASSYPPGVLQFF. The V call is TRBV6-5, the J call TRBJ2-1; unclear D gene. With 2 bases removed from V and 13 bases from J, the gap between germline ends came to 15 bases. Looked up from germline, CDR1 is MNHEY and CDR2 is SVGAGI. The CDR3 sequence is 13 residues long.

CDR3 sequence (DNA): TGTGCCAGTAGTATCCAAGTTGGCGGGGGGGAAGAGACCCAGTACTTC. The encoded protein is CASSIQVGGGEETQYF. The chain employs TRBV19 and TRBJ2-5; 9 bases line up with TRBD2. Germline values: CDR1 LNHDA, CDR2 SQIVND (reference sequence). The CDR3 totals 16 residues. With V trimmed by 3 bases and J by 3 bases, 8 bases remained unmatched. The full variable domain, completed using reference TRBV19 and TRBJ2-5, is DGGITQSPKYLFRKEGQNVTLSCEQNLNHDAMYWYRQDPGQGLRLIYYSQIVNDFQKGDIAEGYSVSREKKESFPLTVTSAQKNPTAFYLCASSIQVGGGEETQYFGPGTRLLVL.

The V gene is TRBV5-1, the J gene TRBJ1-2; 8 bases map to TRBD1. The CDR3 spans 17 residues. Germline V gives CDR1 SGHRS, CDR2 YFSETQ. With V trimmed by 0 bases and J by 4 bases, 11 bases remained unmatched. The CDR3 sequence is CASSLDHLTGGVYGYTF. In nucleotides, the CDR3 is TGCGCCAGCAGCTTGGACCACTTAACAGGGGGTGTCTATGGCTACACCTTC.

The chain recombines TRBV2 with TRBJ2-2; TRBD1 matches 8 bases. In germline, CDR1 is SNHLY, CDR2 FYNNEI. V lost 4 bases and J lost 5; bases outside the gene matches: 6. The CDR3 extends over 15 amino acids. CDR3 residues: CASSVSGGRTGELFF. The DNA for the CDR3 is TGTGCCAGCAGTGTTTCAGGGGGCAGGACCGGGGAGCTGTTTTTT.

The chain's CDR3 is CASSRTSGGANEQFF. The CDR3 bases are TGTGCCAGCAGCCGTACTAGCGGGGGGGCAAATGAGCAGTTCTTC. V gene TRBV9 combines with J gene TRBJ2-1; the match to TRBD2 covers 13 bases. The CDR3 extends over 15 amino acids. Losses at the gene ends were 4 bases for V and 7 bases for J; bases not matched to a gene: 5. CDR1 and CDR2 from the germline V gene are SGDLS and YYNGEE.

This chain links TRBV4-1 with TRBJ1-6; unclear D gene. With 0 bases removed from V and 0 bases from J, the gap between germline ends came to 9 bases. Germline CDR1 and CDR2: MGHRA and YSYEKL. The CDR3 runs to 17 residues. CDR3 nucleotides: TGCGCCAGCAGCCAAGATGCCAGAAGCTCCTATAATTCACCCCTCCACTTT. It specifies CASSQDARSSYNSPLHF.

This clone was found a few times. The CDR3 sequence: CASSGDGGPGETQYF. In DNA form, the CDR3 reads TGTGCCAGCAGCGGAGATGGGGGGCCAGGAGAGACCCAGTACTTC. V gene TRBV7-7 combines with J gene TRBJ2-5; D tentatively reads TRBD1 or TRBD2 (6 bases each). The CDR3 extends over 15 amino acids. Germline assignment: CDR1 SSHAT and CDR2 FNYEAQ (reference sequence). V gave up 5 bases and J gave up 4 bases, with 17 bases separating them.

The chain employs TRBV10-3 and TRBJ2-5; 7 bases align to TRBD1. The CDR3 spans 15 residues. The germline V gene has CDR1 ENHRY and CDR2 SYGVKD. After removal of 0 bases from V and 5 bases from J, the junction contained 6 bases not matched to a gene. CDR3 DNA sequence: TGTGCCATCAGTGAGTCTCGAGGGGGCAGTGAGACCCAGTACTTC. As protein: CAISESRGGSETQYF.

The rearrangement links TRBV15 to TRBJ2-1; TRBD2 matches at 11 bases. CDR1 and CDR2 (germline): LNHNV, YYDKDF (reference sequence). Trimming took 1 base from V and 9 from J; bases not matched to a gene: 8. The CDR3 is 16 amino acids. The CDR3 DNA follows: TGTGCCACCAGCAGAGGGGGTAGCGGGGGGGCAGGTGAGCAGTTCTTC. Translated, it gives CATSRGGSGGAGEQFF.

The chain combines TRBV7-3 with TRBJ1-2; 7 nucleotides line up with TRBD1. This CDR3 has 14 amino acids. V gave up 4 bases and J gave up 4 bases; unmatched junction bases: 6. CDR1 and CDR2 from the germline V gene are SGHTA and FQGTGA. CDR3 loop: CASSSNRGSYGYTF. CDR3 DNA sequence: TGTGCCAGCAGCTCAAACAGGGGAAGCTATGGCTACACCTTC.

This CDR3 reads CAWTRGQGATNEKLFF. For the CDR3, the DNA is TGTGCCTGGACTCGGGGACAGGGGGCGACTAATGAAAAACTGTTTTTT. The chain combines TRBV30 with TRBJ1-4; TRBD1 matches 12 bases. The CDR3 runs 16 residues. Germline CDR1 and CDR2: GTSNPN and SVGIG (reference sequence). J lost 2 bases, V lost 4 bases, and 5 bases had no gene match.

As concerns this clone: This specimen includes other DNA sequences encoding the same CDR3. V usage is TRBV20-1 and J usage is TRBJ2-7, with D hard to call. Germline V gene lookup returns CDR1 DFQATT and CDR2 SNEGSKA (reference sequence). Deletions cut 1 base from V and 2 bases from J, with 3 bases between. CDR3 length: 11 residues. The CDR3 coding sequence is TGCAGTGCTAGAGGTACCTACGAGCAGTACTTC. Translating gives CSARGTYEQYF.

This clone was found a few times. This chain joins TRBV7-9 and TRBJ2-3; 7 bases align to TRBD2. This CDR3 spans 14 amino acids. The trim removed 4 bases at V and 6 bases at J, leaving 7 bases unmatched. Per the germline V gene, CDR1 is SEHNR and CDR2 is FQNEAQ (reference sequence). The CDR3 loop reads CASSSGLMRDTQYF. The CDR3 DNA reads as TGTGCCAGCAGCTCGGGACTAATGAGGGATACGCAGTATTTT.

The table lists this clone with a few counts. The chain employs TRBV5-1 and TRBJ2-7; possible D gene TRBD2, 7 bases. In germline, CDR1 is SGHRS, CDR2 YFSETQ. The V end was cut by 2 bases, the J end by 0 bases, with 12 bases between. The CDR3 extends over 15 amino acids. The CDR3: CASSFWEGVSYEQYF. The CDR3 region has the DNA TGCGCCAGCAGCTTTTGGGAGGGGGTCTCCTACGAGCAGTACTTC.

This chain uses TRBV2 with TRBJ1-1; 9 positions agree with TRBD1. From germline, CDR1 is SNHLY and CDR2 FYNNEI. The length of the CDR3 is 13 residues. Germline trimming cut 1 base from V and 11 bases from J; bases unmatched to any gene: 5. Here the CDR3 reads CASSEGGDRAAFF. As DNA, the CDR3 is TGTGCCAGCAGTGAAGGGGGGGACAGGGCGGCTTTCTTT.

The chain carries TRBV28 and TRBJ1-4; tentatively, D is TRBD1 (5 bases). Germline CDR1 and CDR2: MDHEN and SYDVKM. Trimming cost V 6 bases and J 4 bases, with 21 bases left between them. The CDR3 covers 17 residues. The DNA for the CDR3 is TGTGCCAGCAGCCGAACCCCCCCGACAGCGTTTAATGAAAAACTGTTTTTT. Translated, it gives CASSRTPPTAFNEKLFF. Variable domain in full (rest from reference TRBV28 and TRBJ1-4): DVKVTQSSRYLVKRTGEKVFLECVQDMDHENMFWYRQDPGLGLRLIYFSYDVKMKEKGDIPEGYSVSREKKERFSLILESASTNQTSMYLCASSRTPPTAFNEKLFFGSGTQLSVL.

The chain has TRBV19 and TRBJ1-3; D is ambiguous. V lost 2 bases to trimming and J lost 0 bases, with 8 bases between them. The germline gives CDR1 LNHDA, CDR2 SQIVND (reference sequence). The CDR3 is 15 amino acids. In DNA form, the CDR3 reads TGTGCCAGTAGTATATCAGCAAACTCTGGAAACACCATATATTTT. Its translation: CASSISANSGNTIYF.

The chain combines TRBV29-1 with TRBJ2-2; 12 bases line up with TRBD1. CDR1 SQVTM and CDR2 ANQGSEA come from the germline V gene. Unmatched junction bases numbered 5, after V lost 2 bases and J lost 7 bases. The CDR3 has 15 residues. Here the CDR3 DNA reads TGCAGCGTTGAACAGGGACAGGGGGCCGACGGGGAGCTGTTTTTT. This sequence encodes CSVEQGQGADGELFF.

J is TRBJ1-5 and V is TRBV10-3; no definite D call. In germline, CDR1 is ENHRY, CDR2 SYGVKD. The CDR3 runs 14 residues. The V end was cut by 2 bases, the J end by 4 bases, with 9 bases between. The CDR3 protein is CAISEEQSNQPQHF. The CDR3 region has the DNA TGTGCCATCAGTGAGGAACAGAGTAATCAGCCCCAGCATTTT.

This chain connects TRBV19 to TRBJ1-2; TRBD1 might be the D (5 bases). Germline CDR1 is LNHDA and CDR2 is SQIVND (reference sequence). The CDR3 contains 14 residues. Trimming left V 7 bases short and J 1 base short, with 13 bases between. CDR3 in amino acids: CASTFRRGNYGYTF. CDR3 DNA sequence: TGTGCCAGTACCTTTCGGAGGGGTAACTATGGCTACACCTTC.

The rearrangement joins TRBV30 to TRBJ2-1; no reliable D call. CDR1 and CDR2 from the germline V gene are GTSNPN and SVGIG (reference sequence). This CDR3 region has 13 residues. V was cut by 4 bases and J by 1 base, with 8 bases left in between. The DNA of the CDR3 is TGTGCCTGGAAAGAAGATTCCTACAATGAGCAGTTCTTC. Translation: CAWKEDSYNEQFF.

CDR3 protein: CSVGGGFEAFF. The CDR3 DNA reads as TGCAGCGTAGGAGGGGGTTTTGAAGCTTTCTTT. This chain uses TRBV29-1 with TRBJ1-1, with D possibly being TRBD1 (6 bases). Germline CDR1 and CDR2: SQVTM and ANQGSEA. Trimming stripped 6 bases from V and 7 bases from J, with 12 bases between. The CDR3 length is 11 residues. The entire variable domain, with the rest obtained from reference TRBV29-1 and TRBJ1-1, is as follows: SAVISQKPSRDICQRGTSLTIQCQVDSQVTMMFWYRQQPGQSLTLIATANQGSEATYESGFVIDKFPISRPNLTFSTLTVSNMSPEDSSIYLCSVGGGFEAFFGQGTRLTVV.

This chain connects TRBV30 to TRBJ1-4; the D gene is possibly TRBD1 (6 bases). The V and J ends lost 5 bases and 2 bases respectively, with 21 bases between them. The CDR3 loop spans 17 amino acids. Germline V CDR1 and CDR2: GTSNPN, SVGIG (reference sequence). The CDR3 is CAWGRDTTVRTNEKLFF. The CDR3 region has the DNA TGTGCCTGGGGCAGGGACACGACTGTTCGGACTAATGAAAAACTGTTTTTT.

The chain links TRBV5-1 to TRBJ1-1, with a tentative D call TRBD1 (6 bases). V lost 5 bases to trimming and J lost 6 bases, with 17 bases between them. The CDR3 covers 14 residues. The germline V gene encodes CDR1 SGHRS and CDR2 YFSETQ. CDR3 DNA sequence: TGCGCCAGCAGTTTCTCTTCAGGGGTGGCTGAAGCTTTCTTT. This codes for CASSFSSGVAEAFF.

The gene calls are TRBV30 and TRBJ2-5; D is ambiguous. Germline V gene data show CDR1 as GTSNPN and CDR2 as SVGIG (reference sequence). This CDR3 comprises 15 residues. V was cut by 4 bases and J by 0 bases, with 15 bases left in between. CDR3 DNA sequence: TGTGCCTGGATGCATACACACGGAAACCAAGAGACCCAGTACTTC. Translating it yields CAWMHTHGNQETQYF. Using reference TRBV30 and TRBJ2-5 for the parts outside the CDR3, the full variable domain is SQTIHQWPATLVQPVGSPLSLECTVEGTSNPNLYWYRQAAGRGLQLLFYSVGIGQISSEVPQNLSASRPQDRQFILSSKKLLLSDSGFYLCAWMHTHGNQETQYFGPGTRLLVL.

This chain uses TRBV5-1 with TRBJ2-5, with D possibly being TRBD1 or TRBD2 (5 bases each). Trimming stripped 4 bases from V and 4 bases from J, with 26 bases between. The CDR3 sequence is 18 residues long. Per the germline V gene, CDR1 is SGHRS and CDR2 is YFSETQ. The CDR3 nucleotides are TGCGCCAGCAGCCAGGACCTATCGGACAAATACGGGGCAGAGACCCAGTACTTC. Translation: CASSQDLSDKYGAETQYF.